This TCR beta chain was sequenced in a study of CD8 T cells in ankylosing spondylitis. This clonotype appeared many times. Germline CDR1 SQVTM, CDR2 ANQGSEA. Unmatched junction bases numbered 7, after V lost 0 bases and J lost 2 bases. The CDR3 extends over 16 amino acids. One entry per CDR3 protein, called by TCRdb with MiXCR from the 5' RACE reads. The sample lists 200,000 to 250,000 distinct CDR3 sequences; around 10% were seen once. Specimen: blood, either unsorted or a sorted T cell fraction (not recorded which). The source is a male donor with ankylosing spondylitis or in good health (not recorded which). J is TRBJ2-1 and V is TRBV29-1; 7 nucleotides match TRBD1. The CDR3 loop reads CSVEDPGQGAYNEQFF. CDR3 coding DNA: TGCAGCGTTGAAGATCCGGGGCAGGGGGCCTACAATGAGCAGTTCTTC.